This TCR beta chain stems from a study of blood T cell repertoires in COVID-19. Overall study: Collection of acute and convalescent COVID-19 samples took place in the United States, Italy and Spain. Sample material is recorded as cDNA or gDNA derived from T cells, B-cell-depleted T cells, or PBMCs.

Measured with immunoSEQ multiplex PCR; TCRdb has only the in-frame clones, and not every one. The sample records some 240,000 clones, about 87% being singletons. Recruits, aged about 18 to 100 years, lived in 25 or so US areas. Assignments of participants to cohorts depended upon their own reported clinical history. The source is a woman between 40 and 55 years old who had been exposed to COVID-19. What was sequenced was PBMCs or T cells enriched from blood (not recorded which).

The DNA for the CDR3 is TGTGCCAGCAGCCTTGGGACAGGGAGAGAGACCCAGTACTTC. It translates to CASSLGTGRETQYF. The chain combines TRBV7-9 with TRBJ2-5; TRBD1 matches 9 bases. Trimming took 5 bases from V and 4 from J; bases not matched to a gene: 5. The CDR3 sequence is 14 residues long. Germline V gives CDR1 SEHNR, CDR2 FQNEAQ (reference sequence). The full variable domain, its missing parts supplied by reference TRBV7-9 and TRBJ2-5, is DTGVSQNPRHKITKRGQNVTFRCDPISEHNRLYWYRQTLGQGPEFLTYFQNEAQLEKSRLLSDRFSAERPKGSFSTLEIQRTEQGDSAMYLCASSLGTGRETQYFGPGTRLLVL.